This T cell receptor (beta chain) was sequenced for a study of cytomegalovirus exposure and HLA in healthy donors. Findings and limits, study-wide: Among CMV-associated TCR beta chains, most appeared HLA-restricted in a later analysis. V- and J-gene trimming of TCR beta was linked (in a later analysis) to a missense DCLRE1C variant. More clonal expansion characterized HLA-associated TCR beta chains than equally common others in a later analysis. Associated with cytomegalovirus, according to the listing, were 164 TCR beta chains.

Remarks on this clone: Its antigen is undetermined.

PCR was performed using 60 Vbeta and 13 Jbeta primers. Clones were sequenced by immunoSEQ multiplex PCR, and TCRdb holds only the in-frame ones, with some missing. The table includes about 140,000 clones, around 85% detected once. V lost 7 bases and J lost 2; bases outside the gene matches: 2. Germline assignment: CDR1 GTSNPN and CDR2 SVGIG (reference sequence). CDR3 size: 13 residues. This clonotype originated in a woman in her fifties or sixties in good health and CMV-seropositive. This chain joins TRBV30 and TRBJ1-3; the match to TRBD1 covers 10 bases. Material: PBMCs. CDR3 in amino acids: CAYGTGAGNTIYF. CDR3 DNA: TGTGCCTACGGGACAGGGGCTGGAAACACCATATATTTT.